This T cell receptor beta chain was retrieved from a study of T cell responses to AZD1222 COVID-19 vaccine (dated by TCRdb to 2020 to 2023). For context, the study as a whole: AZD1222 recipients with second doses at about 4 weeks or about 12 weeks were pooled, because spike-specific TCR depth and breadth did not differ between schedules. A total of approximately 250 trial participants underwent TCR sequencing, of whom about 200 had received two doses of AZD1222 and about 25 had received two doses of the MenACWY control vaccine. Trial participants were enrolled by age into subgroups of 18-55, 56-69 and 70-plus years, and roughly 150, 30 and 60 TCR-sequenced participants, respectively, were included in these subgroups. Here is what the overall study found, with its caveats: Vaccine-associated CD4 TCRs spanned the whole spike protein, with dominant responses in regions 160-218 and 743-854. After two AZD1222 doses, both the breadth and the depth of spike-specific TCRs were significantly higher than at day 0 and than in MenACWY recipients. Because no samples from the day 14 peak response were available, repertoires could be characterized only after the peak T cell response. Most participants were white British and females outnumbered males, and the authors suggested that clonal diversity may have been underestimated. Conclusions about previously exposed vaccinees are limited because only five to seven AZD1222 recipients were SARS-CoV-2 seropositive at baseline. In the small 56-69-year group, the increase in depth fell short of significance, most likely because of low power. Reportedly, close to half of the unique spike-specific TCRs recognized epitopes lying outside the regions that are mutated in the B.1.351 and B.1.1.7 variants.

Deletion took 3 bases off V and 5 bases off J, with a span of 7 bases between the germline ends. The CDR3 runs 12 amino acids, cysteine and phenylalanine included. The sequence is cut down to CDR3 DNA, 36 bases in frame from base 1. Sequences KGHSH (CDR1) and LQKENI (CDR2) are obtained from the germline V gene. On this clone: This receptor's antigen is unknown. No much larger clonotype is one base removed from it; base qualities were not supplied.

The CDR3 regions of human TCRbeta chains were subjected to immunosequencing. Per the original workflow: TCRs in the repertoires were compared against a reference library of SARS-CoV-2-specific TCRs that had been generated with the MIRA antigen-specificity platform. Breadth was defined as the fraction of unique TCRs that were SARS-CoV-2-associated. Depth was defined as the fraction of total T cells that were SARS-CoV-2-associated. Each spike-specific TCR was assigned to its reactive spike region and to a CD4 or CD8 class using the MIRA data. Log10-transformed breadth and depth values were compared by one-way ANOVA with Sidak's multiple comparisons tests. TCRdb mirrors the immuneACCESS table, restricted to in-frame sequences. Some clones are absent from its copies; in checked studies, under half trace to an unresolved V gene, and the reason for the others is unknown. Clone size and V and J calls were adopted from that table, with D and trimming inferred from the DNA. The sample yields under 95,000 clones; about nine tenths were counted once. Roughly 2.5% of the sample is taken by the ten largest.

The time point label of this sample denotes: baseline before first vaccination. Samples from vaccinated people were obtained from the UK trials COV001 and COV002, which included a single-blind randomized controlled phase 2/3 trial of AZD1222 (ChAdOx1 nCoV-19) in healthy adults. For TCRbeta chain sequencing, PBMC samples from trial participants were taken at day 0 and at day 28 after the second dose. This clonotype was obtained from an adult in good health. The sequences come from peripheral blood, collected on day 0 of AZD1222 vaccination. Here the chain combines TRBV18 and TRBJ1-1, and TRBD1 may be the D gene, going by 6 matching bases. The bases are TGTGCCAGCTCACCCGGACAGACTGAAGCTTTCTTT. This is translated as CASSPGQTEAFF.